The T cell receptor (beta chain) under discussion was sequenced for a study of technical replicates of blood from several donors. Profiled with immunoSEQ multiplex PCR; TCRdb holds only in-frame clones, not every one. The data show around 70,000 clones, approximately 95% seen once. The germline gives CDR1 SNHLY, CDR2 FYNNEI. V lost 4 bases and J lost 5; bases outside the gene matches: 15. The CDR3 has 18 residues. Sequenced: T cells isolated from PBMCs. The chain has TRBV2 and TRBJ1-5; 9 bases fit TRBD1. The source is a human donor in good health. This CDR3 is CASSGTGTGFLRHQPQHF. CDR3 sequence (DNA): TGTGCCAGCAGTGGGACCGGGACAGGGTTTTTACGTCATCAGCCCCAGCATTTT.